The 27 T cell receptor beta chains in this list originate from one sample, sequenced in a study of OX40 agonist ivuxolimab in advanced cancers. Profiling relied on immunoSEQ multiplex PCR, and the TCRdb table lists in-frame clones only, not all of them. Of about 80,000 clones in the sample, approximately 91% were seen once. The sequencing used CD4+ or CD8+ T cells sorted from blood, collected in a trial of the OX40 agonist ivuxolimab. The receptors come from an adult with an advanced solid tumor such as melanoma, head and neck, liver or kidney cancer.

This chain links TRBV4-1 with TRBJ1-2; weak D call: TRBD1 (6 bases). Per the germline V gene, CDR1 is MGHRA and CDR2 is YSYEKL. V was trimmed by 4 bases and J by 12 bases, leaving 15 bases between them. The CDR3 is 12 residues long. CDR3 DNA sequence: TGCGCCAGCAGCCCGACAGGCGCCCGACACACCTTC. Translation: CASSPTGARHTF.

The chain uses TRBV27 and TRBJ2-7; 7 bases align to TRBD1. Germline V gene lookup returns CDR1 MNHEY and CDR2 SMNVEV (reference sequence). With 3 bases clipped from V and 2 bases from J, the junction kept 4 bases outside the gene matches. This CDR3 is built from 14 residues. The CDR3 sequence: CASSLLDRPYEQYF. CDR3 sequence (DNA): TGTGCCAGCAGTTTGTTGGACAGGCCCTACGAGCAGTACTTC.

The chain has TRBV5-8 and TRBJ1-4, with a tentative D call TRBD1 (5 bases). This CDR3 has 17 amino acids. Trimming removed 1 base at V and 0 bases at J, with 13 bases between. The germline gives CDR1 SGHTS, CDR2 YDEGEE. This CDR3 reads CASSLFQGAATNEKLFF. In nucleotides, the CDR3 is TGTGCCAGCAGCTTGTTTCAGGGTGCGGCAACTAATGAAAAACTGTTTTTT.

The rearrangement links TRBV7-3 to TRBJ2-7, with 7 bases fitting TRBD2. The germline gives CDR1 SGHTA, CDR2 FQGTGA. V lost 1 base to trimming and J lost 3 bases; unmatched junction nucleotides: 6. The CDR3 totals 15 residues. The CDR3 bases are TGTGCCAGCAGCTTAAGCGGGGGAGACGTCTACGAGCAGTACTTC. Translated: CASSLSGGDVYEQYF.

The chain carries TRBV5-1 and TRBJ2-1; the match to TRBD2 covers 12 bases. The V segment lost 4 bases and the J segment 6 bases; nucleotides outside the gene matches: 11. This CDR3 region has 17 residues. CDR1 is SGHRS and CDR2 is YFSETQ in the germline V gene. This CDR3 reads CASSLTSGSTTLNEQFF. CDR3 nucleotides: TGCGCCAGCAGCCTGACTAGCGGGAGTACGACGCTCAATGAGCAGTTCTTC.

This chain connects TRBV18 to TRBJ2-1; D tentatively fits TRBD1 or TRBD2 (5 bases each). V lost 1 base and J 4 bases, leaving 11 bases between the germline ends. Per germline, CDR1 KGHSH and CDR2 LQKENI. This CDR3 contains 15 residues. CDR3 loop: CASSPRGTRYNEQFF. The CDR3 DNA reads as TGTGCCAGCTCACCACGGGGGACCCGTTACAATGAGCAGTTCTTC. The whole variable domain, remainder taken from reference TRBV18 and TRBJ2-1, is NAGVMQNPRHLVRRRGQEARLRCSPMKGHSHVYWYRQLPEEGLKFMVYLQKENIIDESGMPKERFSAEFPKEGPSILRIQQVVRGDSAAYFCASSPRGTRYNEQFFGPGTRLTVL.

This clone has a single count. The rearrangement joins TRBV6-6 to TRBJ1-2, with D unresolved. This CDR3 contains 15 residues. CDR1 MNHNY and CDR2 SVGAGI come from the germline V gene (reference sequence). V dropped 0 bases and J dropped 2 bases, with 10 bases sitting between them. The CDR3 loop reads CASSYSGAPNYGYTF. In DNA form, the CDR3 reads TGTGCCAGCAGTTACTCAGGAGCGCCCAACTATGGCTACACCTTC.

V usage is TRBV7-2 and J usage is TRBJ2-1; D may be TRBD2 (5 bases). V dropped 2 bases and J dropped 12 bases, with 8 bases sitting between them. CDR1 and CDR2 (germline): SGHTA, FQGNSA. This CDR3 region has 11 residues. CDR3: CASSLREAQFF. As DNA, the CDR3 is TGTGCCAGCAGCTTACGGGAAGCGCAGTTCTTC.

Of note for this clone: The junction shows a germline mismatch at one end, possibly a read error. V and J are TRBV11-2 and TRBJ2-1; possibly TRBD1 for D (8 bases). The CDR3 is made up of 14 amino acids. Germline CDR1 is SGHAT and CDR2 is FQNNGV. CDR3 region: CASSSTLLQGGKLF. The CDR3 DNA follows: TGTGCCAGCAGCTCCACCCTCCTACAGGGGGGGAAGCTCTTC.

The chain combines TRBV6-6 with TRBJ1-5; a weak D match, TRBD1 (5 bases). This CDR3 has 13 amino acids. The V gene lost 5 bases and the J gene lost 2 bases, with 7 bases spanning the gap. Germline CDR1 reads MNHNY; CDR2 reads SVGAGI (reference sequence). Written as DNA, the CDR3 is TGTGCCAGCAGTAAACAGGGCAATCAGCCCCAGCATTTT. This codes for CASSKQGNQPQHF.

The chain recombines TRBV7-2 with TRBJ1-5; D gene ambiguous. From germline, CDR1 is SGHTA and CDR2 FQGNSA. This CDR3 is built from 12 residues. V gave up 3 bases and J gave up 3 bases, with 3 bases separating them. CDR3 DNA sequence: TGTGCCAGCAGCTTTTACAATCAGCCCCAGCATTTT. Amino acids: CASSFYNQPQHF. The whole variable domain, filled in from reference TRBV7-2 and TRBJ1-5, reads GAGVSQSPSNKVTEKGKDVELRCDPISGHTALYWYRQSLGQGLEFLIYFQGNSAPDKSGLPSDRFSAERTGGSVSTLTIQRTQQEDSAVYLCASSFYNQPQHFGDGTRLSIL.

V usage is TRBV5-1 and J usage is TRBJ1-1; 7 nucleotides agree with TRBD1. The CDR3 spans 15 residues. Germline V gene sequence: CDR1 SGHRS, CDR2 YFSETQ. With 2 bases clipped from V and 6 bases from J, the junction kept 10 bases outside the gene matches. CDR3 residues: CASSFKPGQAAEAFF. The CDR3 coding sequence is TGCGCCAGCAGCTTTAAGCCAGGACAGGCGGCTGAAGCTTTCTTT.

The chain couples TRBV19 to TRBJ2-3; 8 bases are shared with TRBD1. The CDR3 runs 14 residues. V lost 3 bases, J lost 3 bases, and 2 bases stayed unmatched. Germline loops: CDR1 LNHDA, CDR2 SQIVND (reference sequence). The chain's CDR3 is CASSMDRETDTQYF. The CDR3 DNA is TGTGCCAGTAGTATGGACAGGGAAACAGATACGCAGTATTTT.

This chain uses TRBV7-2 with TRBJ1-5; TRBD1 matches at 8 bases. This CDR3 has 13 amino acids. Germline V CDR1 and CDR2: SGHTA, FQGNSA. V was pared by 3 bases and J by 7 bases, with 2 bases of the junction left unmatched. The CDR3 region is CASSLSGGQPQHF. For the CDR3, the DNA is TGTGCCAGCAGCTTGTCAGGGGGCCAGCCCCAGCATTTT.

This clone was observed once. The chain's CDR3 is CASSGQGAKLFF. DNA of the CDR3: TGTGCCAGCAGTGGACAGGGGGCAAAACTGTTTTTT. The chain carries TRBV6-1 and TRBJ1-4; 10 nucleotides agree with TRBD1. Trimming removed 4 bases from V and 10 bases from J; junction bases left unmatched: 0. Germline loops: CDR1 MNHNS, CDR2 SASEGT. The CDR3 covers 12 residues.

V is TRBV29-1 and J is TRBJ1-2; D call uncertain. The germline CDR1 and CDR2 sequences are SQVTM and ANQGSEA. With 6 bases removed from V and 0 bases from J, the gap between germline ends came to 11 bases. The length of the CDR3 is 13 residues. The CDR3 nucleotides are TGCAGCGTGTGGGTGGAGGCTAACTATGGCTACACCTTC. Translation gives CSVWVEANYGYTF.

The chain uses TRBV4-2 and TRBJ2-5; 7 bases line up with TRBD2. Looked up from germline, CDR1 is LGHNA and CDR2 is YNFKEQ. V lost 1 base to trimming and J lost 2 bases; unmatched junction nucleotides: 1. This CDR3 is 14 amino acids long. CDR3 DNA: TGTGCCAGCAGCCAAGGGGGACTACAAGAGACCCAGTACTTC. It specifies CASSQGGLQETQYF.

The V gene is TRBV4-1, the J gene TRBJ2-7, with 10 bases that match TRBD1. From germline, CDR1 is MGHRA and CDR2 YSYEKL. This CDR3 spans 13 amino acids. Germline trimming cut 5 bases from V and 4 bases from J; bases unmatched to any gene: 2. DNA of the CDR3: TGCGCCAGCAGCGGGACAGGGGTTTACGAGCAGTACTTC. Its translation is CASSGTGVYEQYF.

This clone was detected a few times. The CDR3 spells CSFRTSGNAGFF. The CDR3, as DNA: TGCAGCTTCCGGACTAGCGGGAATGCAGGGTTCTTC. This rearrangement joins TRBV29-1 to TRBJ2-1, with 12 bases matching TRBD2. Germline CDR1 SQVTM, CDR2 ANQGSEA. The J segment lost 15 bases and the V segment lost 8 bases, leaving 11 bases of the junction unmatched. CDR3 length: 12 residues.

The rearrangement joins TRBV28 to TRBJ1-4; D is unclear. V shed 4 bases and J shed 10 bases, with 10 bases lying between them. The V gene's germline CDR1 is MDHEN and CDR2 SYDVKM. The CDR3 extends over 12 amino acids. Written as DNA, the CDR3 is TGTGCCAGCAGTTCCCCTTTTGGAAAACTGTTTTTT. Translated, it gives CASSSPFGKLFF.

This chain uses TRBV6-1 with TRBJ1-1, with no clear D. Per germline, CDR1 MNHNS and CDR2 SASEGT. Trimming pared 7 bases from V and 7 bases from J, leaving 16 bases between. This CDR3 region has 13 residues. This CDR3 reads CASIRVVGFEAFF. CDR3 sequence (DNA): TGTGCCAGCATCCGGGTGGTCGGATTTGAAGCTTTCTTT.

This chain joins TRBV5-1 and TRBJ2-1; 10 positions agree with TRBD2. The junction had 14 bases not matched to a gene; V was cut back by 4 bases and J by 10 bases. Germline assignment: CDR1 SGHRS and CDR2 YFSETQ. The CDR3 runs to 16 residues. The CDR3 DNA reads as TGCGCCAGCAGCGGGGGCCCAACTAGCGGGACCTGGGAGCAGTTCTTC. It encodes CASSGGPTSGTWEQFF. The entire variable domain, with the rest obtained from reference TRBV5-1 and TRBJ2-1, is as follows: KAGVTQTPRYLIKTRGQQVTLSCSPISGHRSVSWYQQTPGQGLQFLFEYFSETQRNKGNFPGRFSGRQFSNSRSEMNVSTLELGDSALYLCASSGGPTSGTWEQFFGPGTRLTVL.

In the case of this clone: Mismatch with germline at one junction end may stem from a read error. The chain has TRBV6-1 and TRBJ1-2; D unresolved. The CDR3 covers 13 residues. From germline, CDR1 is MNHNS and CDR2 SASEGT. CDR3 residues: CASSENQSHGLGF. The CDR3 DNA is TGTGCCAGCAGTGAAAACCAGTCTCACGGGTTGGGCTTC.

The chain has TRBV5-4 and TRBJ2-7; 7 positions match TRBD2. The V gene's germline CDR1 is SGHNT and CDR2 YYREEE (reference sequence). Losses at the gene ends were 4 bases for V and 6 bases for J; bases not matched to a gene: 4. This CDR3 is built from 12 residues. CDR3 coding DNA: TGTGCCAGCAGCCCAGTAGCGGGCGAGCAGTACTTC. Protein: CASSPVAGEQYF. The full variable domain, its missing parts supplied by reference TRBV5-4 and TRBJ2-7, is ETGVTQSPTHLIKTRGQQVTLRCSSQSGHNTVSWYQQALGQGPQFIFQYYREEENGRGNFPPRFSGLQFPNYSSELNVNALELDDSALYLCASSPVAGEQYFGPGTRLTVT.

V and J are TRBV28 and TRBJ2-7; no clear D. The CDR3 has 13 amino acids. Germline CDR1 reads MDHEN; CDR2 reads SYDVKM. Trimming took off 1 base at V and 3 bases at J, with 7 bases between the two ends. CDR3 DNA: TGTGCCAGCAGTTTATCCTCATACTACGAGCAGTACTTC. Translating it yields CASSLSSYYEQYF.

A word on this clone: At one boundary the junction diverges from the germline segment, which might be a read error. This chain joins TRBV6-5 and TRBJ2-1; 9 bases match TRBD2. The length of the CDR3 is 14 residues. Germline V gene sequence: CDR1 MNHEY, CDR2 SVGAGI. The CDR3 DNA reads as TGTGCCAGCAGTTCCGTCGGGGCGGTAGCGGGAGAAATCTTC. Its protein product is CASSSVGAVAGEIF.

The CDR3 loop reads CASSQDPQTGAYQNIQYF. The CDR3, as DNA: TGCGCCAGCAGCCAAGATCCCCAGACAGGGGCCTACCAAAACATTCAGTACTTC. The genes are TRBV4-1 and TRBJ2-4; 8 bases are shared with TRBD1. The CDR3 runs 18 residues. Germline trimming cut 0 bases from V and 5 bases from J; bases unmatched to any gene: 12. Germline values: CDR1 MGHRA, CDR2 YSYEKL.